Presented here are 11 T cell receptor beta chains from one specimen sequenced in a study of OX40 agonist ivuxolimab in advanced cancers. Assay: immunoSEQ multiplex PCR; the TCRdb copy retains only in-frame clones and omits some. This table holds around 46,000 clones, roughly 82% found once. Specimen: CD4+ or CD8+ T cells sorted from blood, collected in a trial of the OX40 agonist ivuxolimab. These receptors were taken from an adult with an advanced solid tumor such as melanoma, head and neck, liver or kidney cancer.

The chain is built from TRBV6-5 and TRBJ1-1; D call uncertain. The V gene's germline CDR1 is MNHEY and CDR2 SVGAGI. The CDR3 is 13 residues long. Trimming shortened V by 11 bases and J by 2 bases, and 15 bases separated the two germline ends. The CDR3 reads CAGTLGINTEAFF. CDR3 nucleotide sequence: TGTGCCGGCACTTTGGGGATCAACACTGAAGCTTTCTTT.

The V call is TRBV11-3, the J call TRBJ2-5; unclear D gene. The J call may be incorrect, as the DNA end agrees better with TRBJ2-7. Germline CDR1 and CDR2: SGHNT and YENEEA. The CDR3 extends over 15 amino acids. The CDR3 loop is CASSPPTDGVYEQYF. Here the CDR3 DNA reads TGTGCCAGCAGCCCTCCCACGGACGGAGTCTACGAGCAGTACTTC.

The chain employs TRBV27 and TRBJ2-7; D not certain. Germline CDR1 MNHEY, CDR2 SMNVEV (reference sequence). The CDR3 spans 14 residues. V was trimmed by 6 bases and J by 3 bases, leaving 15 bases between them. CDR3 nucleotide sequence: TGTGCCAGCAGCCTCGGCAGGATGGGCTACGAGCAGTACTTC. This translates into CASSLGRMGYEQYF.

This clone has just one count. V and J are TRBV11-2 and TRBJ2-2; 8 bases match TRBD2. This CDR3 comprises 16 residues. Germline V gives CDR1 SGHAT, CDR2 FQNNGV. Trimming took 5 bases from V and 6 from J; bases not matched to a gene: 11. The CDR3 spells CASSETGLGRAGELFF. The CDR3, as DNA: TGTGCCAGCAGCGAGACGGGACTAGGTCGAGCCGGGGAGCTGTTTTTT.

The genes are TRBV27 and TRBJ2-7; tentative D call: TRBD2 (6 bases). Trimming left V 6 bases short and J 0 bases short, with 12 bases between. The CDR3 spans 14 residues. Germline assignment: CDR1 MNHEY and CDR2 SMNVEV (reference sequence). As DNA, the CDR3 is TGTGCCAGCAGCGTCCAGGGACTCTCCTACGAGCAGTACTTC. It yields the protein CASSVQGLSYEQYF.

The V gene is TRBV4-1, the J gene TRBJ1-5; possible D gene TRBD1, 6 bases. The CDR3 contains 13 residues. Germline-derived CDR1 and CDR2 are MGHRA and YSYEKL. Trimming shortened V by 1 base and J by 5 bases, and 6 bases separated the two germline ends. The CDR3 bases are TGCGCCAGCAGCCAAGCAGGGGATCAGCCCCAGCATTTT. Amino acid sequence: CASSQAGDQPQHF.

The gene calls are TRBV7-9 and TRBJ1-3, with D possibly matching TRBD1 (5 bases). The ends were cut back, 4 bases at V and 0 bases at J, with 10 bases in the middle. The CDR3 is 15 amino acids. CDR1 and CDR2 (germline): SEHNR, FQNEAQ (reference sequence). Written as DNA, the CDR3 is TGTGCCAGCAGCTCCACCCAGGGCTCTGGAAACACCATATATTTT. Translated: CASSSTQGSGNTIYF.

J is TRBJ2-1 and V is TRBV5-5, with 8 positions matching TRBD2. V was pared by 4 bases and J by 3 bases, with 9 bases of the junction left unmatched. Germline V gives CDR1 SGHKS, CDR2 YYEKEE (reference sequence). The CDR3 totals 16 residues. This CDR3 reads CASSEDVSGGYNEQFF. In nucleotides, the CDR3 is TGTGCCAGCAGCGAGGACGTAAGCGGGGGCTACAATGAGCAGTTCTTC.

The rearrangement links TRBV4-3 to TRBJ1-1; D is possibly TRBD1 (6 bases). The ends were cut back, 0 bases at V and 11 bases at J, with 19 bases in the middle. Germline lookup yields CDR1 LGHNA and CDR2 YSLEER. This CDR3 spans 15 amino acids. CDR3 loop: CASSQDRGGGEGAFF. Written as DNA, the CDR3 is TGCGCCAGCAGCCAAGATCGAGGGGGAGGGGAGGGGGCTTTCTTT.

The chain is built from TRBV7-9 and TRBJ2-7; D may be TRBD1 (6 bases). The germline CDR1 and CDR2 sequences are SEHNR and FQNEAQ (reference sequence). This CDR3 comprises 13 residues. V lost 5 bases and J 0 bases, leaving 8 bases between the germline ends. CDR3 coding DNA: TGTGCCAGCAGCCCGGGACACTCCTACGAGCAGTACTTC. This sequence encodes CASSPGHSYEQYF.

The chain employs TRBV27 and TRBJ2-1; D possibly corresponds to TRBD1 (5 bases). Trimming pared 10 bases from V and 4 bases from J, leaving 23 bases between. In germline, CDR1 is MNHEY, CDR2 SMNVEV (reference sequence). The CDR3 spans 16 residues. The CDR3 nucleotides are TGTGCCACCTCACCACTCGCAGGGCGGTCGTACAATGAGCAGTTCTTC. Translating gives CATSPLAGRSYNEQFF.